This T cell receptor beta chain was profiled in a study of control samples from healthy donors and cancer patients. The assay was immunoSEQ multiplex PCR, and TCRdb's table has in-frame clones only and misses some. The repertoire holds under 85,000 clones, with 90% to 95% as singletons. Germline trimming cut 3 bases from V and 7 bases from J; bases unmatched to any gene: 5. The CDR3 length is 13 residues. The chain has TRBV12-3 or TRBV12-4 and TRBJ1-2; 7 bases map to TRBD1. The specimen was PBMCs. The receptor was derived from a middle-aged woman with lung cancer. The CDR3 sequence: CASSLDRLFGYTF. The CDR3 bases are TGTGCCAGCAGTTTGGACAGGCTATTTGGCTACACCTTC.